Detailed here is one T cell receptor (beta chain). Its specificity is unknown. These data originate in a study of blood T cells in healthy people across ages. Study details: Researchers report that template switching captured about one barcoded beta molecule per two T cells. Findings and limits, study-wide: Investigators viewed diversity estimates from one million T cells as underestimates, the study reported.

Germline V gene lookup returns CDR1 SGDLS and CDR2 YYNGEE. This CDR3 contains 14 residues. V lost 3 bases, J lost 4 bases, and 12 bases lay in between. Aged about 6 to 95, donors were systemically healthy Caucasians from Russia. Then a second PCR, running roughly 7 to 12 cycles, was carried out with a sample-barcoded 5' primer and a J-beta primer mix. Each cDNA was tagged by a template-switch adaptor containing 12 random nucleotides. TCRdb re-derived calls from the 5' RACE reads in MiXCR, one entry per CDR3 protein. The sample contains hundreds of thousands of distinct CDR3 sequences, about 61% of which appear only once.

Source material: blood. The receptor's source is a man between 40 and 49 years old in good health. The rearrangement joins TRBV9 to TRBJ2-3; a possible D gene is TRBD1 (6 bases). The CDR3 DNA is TGTGCCAGCAGCGGAAGGGGGTGGCCAGATACGCAGTATTTT. Protein sequence: CASSGRGWPDTQYF.